Listed here are 18 T cell receptor beta chains from one sample, sequenced in a study of T cell changes during pregnancy in multiple sclerosis. The assay was immunoSEQ multiplex PCR, and TCRdb's table has in-frame clones only and misses some. The sample holds about 100,000 clones, more than 80% seen once. This material consisted of peripheral blood, taken in the second trimester of pregnancy. These receptor sequences come from a female donor with multiple sclerosis, enrolled in a pregnancy study.

The chain uses TRBV18 and TRBJ1-1; D ambiguous. The V and J ends lost 2 bases and 4 bases respectively, with 11 bases between them. CDR1 KGHSH and CDR2 LQKENI come from the germline V gene. The CDR3 has 14 residues. The CDR3 nucleotides read TGTGCCAGCTCACCATCCGACGGGTCCACTGAAGCTTTCTTT. Translating gives CASSPSDGSTEAFF.

The gene calls are TRBV6-5 and TRBJ1-1, with TRBD1 matching over 8 bases. This CDR3 is 15 amino acids long. Germline V CDR1 and CDR2: MNHEY, SVGAGI. V was pared by 6 bases and J by 10 bases, with 16 bases of the junction left unmatched. CDR3 sequence: CASRTGVMPTRGAFF. The CDR3, as DNA: TGTGCCAGCAGGACAGGGGTAATGCCTACTAGGGGAGCTTTCTTT.

V usage is TRBV18 and J usage is TRBJ1-2; 7 nucleotides agree with TRBD1. Germline lookup yields CDR1 KGHSH and CDR2 LQKENI. V was clipped by 1 base and J by 3 bases; unmatched bases: 8. This CDR3 is built from 16 residues. In DNA, the CDR3 is TGTGCCAGCTCACCACTAGGGGGCGCGACGGACTATGGCTACACCTTC. Amino acids: CASSPLGGATDYGYTF.

The V gene is TRBV19, the J gene TRBJ2-3; D is perhaps TRBD1 (5 bases). The CDR3 is 14 residues long. The germline V and J ends were trimmed by 4 bases and 3 bases, with 11 bases remaining between them. Germline CDR1 LNHDA, CDR2 SQIVND (reference sequence). DNA of the CDR3: TGTGCCAGTAGTAAGGGCGCAGGGACAGATACGCAGTATTTT. Amino acid sequence: CASSKGAGTDTQYF.

The gene calls are TRBV19 and TRBJ1-1, with D perhaps matching TRBD1 (5 bases). Germline CDR1 reads LNHDA; CDR2 reads SQIVND (reference sequence). V was pared by 4 bases and J by 1 base, with 10 bases between. The CDR3 consists of 14 residues. The chain's CDR3 is CASSNSQGNTEAFF. CDR3 DNA sequence: TGTGCCAGTAGTAATTCCCAGGGGAACACTGAAGCTTTCTTT.

The chain carries TRBV7-9 and TRBJ2-1; 11 bases are shared with TRBD2. V trimming: 2 bases; J trimming: 7 bases; junction bases outside the gene matches: 10. CDR1 is SEHNR, CDR2 FQNEAQ, per germline (reference sequence). The CDR3 length is 17 residues. CDR3 region: CASSLPTSGGTKNEQFF. The CDR3 nucleotides are TGTGCCAGCAGCTTACCTACTAGCGGGGGAACCAAGAATGAGCAGTTCTTC.

This chain joins TRBV4-1 and TRBJ1-1; D may be TRBD1 (6 bases). V shed 1 base and J shed 2 bases, with 11 bases lying between them. CDR3 size: 15 residues. Germline assignment: CDR1 MGHRA and CDR2 YSYEKL. The CDR3 nucleotides read TGCGCCAGCAGCCAAGCCCAGGGGCGAAACACTGAAGCTTTCTTT. Translating it yields CASSQAQGRNTEAFF.

The CDR3 protein is CASSLSVGAMWGRELFF. Here the CDR3 DNA reads TGTGCCAGCAGCTTAAGCGTGGGGGCCATGTGGGGCCGGGAGCTGTTTTTT. The chain combines TRBV7-8 with TRBJ2-2, with D maybe TRBD1 (6 bases). The length of the CDR3 is 17 residues. In germline, CDR1 is SGHVS, CDR2 FQNEAQ. Trimming removed 2 bases at V and 9 bases at J, with 22 bases between.

The chain joins TRBV7-8 to TRBJ1-1; maybe TRBD1 (5 bases). In germline, CDR1 is SGHVS, CDR2 FQNEAQ. The V end was cut by 5 bases, the J end by 0 bases, with 13 bases between. This CDR3 region has 15 residues. CDR3 sequence: CASSPRQMMNTEAFF. DNA of the CDR3: TGTGCCAGCAGCCCAAGACAGATGATGAACACTGAAGCTTTCTTT. The variable domain in full, with the rest retrieved from reference TRBV7-8 and TRBJ1-1, is GAGVSQSPRYKVAKRGQDVALRCDPISGHVSLFWYQQALGQGPEFLTYFQNEAQLDKSGLPSDRFFAERPEGSVSTLKIQRTQQEDSAVYLCASSPRQMMNTEAFFGQGTRLTVV.

This rearrangement joins TRBV6-1 to TRBJ2-3; TRBD1 is a possible D gene (6 bases). This CDR3 contains 14 residues. The germline gives CDR1 MNHNS, CDR2 SASEGT. Trimming removed 11 bases at V and 2 bases at J, with 17 bases between. DNA of the CDR3: TGTGCCGAGGGTCGTGGGGGCCCCACAGATACGCAGTATTTT. Protein product: CAEGRGGPTDTQYF.

V usage is TRBV15 and J usage is TRBJ2-7, with D possibly TRBD2 on 6 matching bases. Trimming removed 3 bases from V and 6 bases from J, with 21 bases in between. The CDR3 is made up of 16 amino acids. Germline CDR1 and CDR2: LNHNV and YYDKDF (reference sequence). Here the CDR3 reads CATSRDPGRLSGEQYF. The CDR3 DNA reads TGTGCCACCAGCAGGGACCCCGGGAGACTCTCGGGCGAGCAGTACTTC.

With regard to this clone: Here the CDR3 omits its conserved ending phenylalanine or tryptophan, so a read error is the likely source. The gene calls are TRBV6-5 and TRBJ2-7; a weak D match, TRBD1 (5 bases). Looked up from germline, CDR1 is MNHEY and CDR2 is SVGAGI. CDR3 length: 12 amino acids. The V end lost 5 bases, the J end lost 0 bases, and 5 bases lay between the germline ends. CDR3 amino acids: CASSQGSYEQYL. The CDR3 DNA is TGTGCCAGCAGTCAGGGCTCCTACGAGCAGTACCTC.

This sequence joins TRBV6-5 and TRBJ2-5, with D maybe TRBD1 (7 bases). Germline V gives CDR1 MNHEY, CDR2 SVGAGI. This CDR3 is 14 amino acids long. Trimming stripped 5 bases from V and 1 base from J, with 11 bases between. The CDR3 is CASSIQGGQETQYF. For the CDR3, the DNA is TGTGCCAGCAGTATTCAGGGGGGCCAAGAGACCCAGTACTTC.

Only a few counts were recorded for this clone. The rearrangement uses TRBV2 and TRBJ1-1, with 9 bases identical to TRBD1. The germline CDR1 and CDR2 sequences are SNHLY and FYNNEI. Trimming cost V 5 bases and J 2 bases; bases outside gene matches: 0. The CDR3 is 13 residues long. CDR3 loop: CASSTGGNTEAFF. The CDR3 DNA reads TGTGCCAGCAGTACAGGGGGCAACACTGAAGCTTTCTTT.

The V and J genes are TRBV18 and TRBJ2-7, with 14 bases lining up with TRBD2. Germline CDR1 and CDR2: KGHSH and LQKENI. V lost 1 base to trimming and J lost 2 bases; unmatched junction nucleotides: 7. This CDR3 has 18 residues. CDR3 nucleotide sequence: TGTGCCAGCTCACCACGACTAGCGGGAGGGGAGGGAGCCTACGAGCAGTACTTC. Translation: CASSPRLAGGEGAYEQYF.

Only one count was recorded for this clone. The chain joins TRBV6-5 to TRBJ2-4, with TRBD1 identical over 9 bases. The CDR3 length is 12 residues. The germline CDR1 and CDR2 sequences are MNHEY and SVGAGI. V shed 7 bases, J shed 7 bases, and the junction held 2 bases outside the gene matches. CDR3 DNA sequence: TGTGCCAGCAACGACAGGGGGAACATTCAGTACTTC. Translated, it gives CASNDRGNIQYF.

V is TRBV19 and J is TRBJ2-2; D might be TRBD2 (5 bases). V lost 3 bases and J 0 bases, leaving 8 bases between the germline ends. CDR3 length: 15 amino acids. Germline V gene sequence: CDR1 LNHDA, CDR2 SQIVND (reference sequence). Here the CDR3 reads CASSMSAANTGELFF. For the CDR3, the DNA is TGTGCCAGTAGTATGTCAGCGGCGAACACCGGGGAGCTGTTTTTT.

A single count supports this clone. This sequence joins TRBV19 and TRBJ2-3; 12 bases are shared with TRBD2. With 5 bases clipped from V and 2 bases from J, the junction kept 5 bases outside the gene matches. The germline gives CDR1 LNHDA, CDR2 SQIVND (reference sequence). The CDR3 is 16 residues long. CDR3: CASSLLAGGITDTQYF. The CDR3 coding sequence is TGTGCCAGTAGTCTGCTAGCGGGGGGGATCACAGATACGCAGTATTTT.